Below, 10 T cell receptor beta chains from the same sample are listed, as sequenced in a study of T-cell reconstitution after alpha-beta-depleted transplantation in children. Unique molecular identifiers were incorporated into the prepared TCRbeta library. One entry per CDR3 protein, called by TCRdb with MiXCR from the PCR reads. The table lists about 980,000 distinct CDR3 sequences, less than 30% of them singletons. The sample consisted of PBMCs, mostly from graft donor cells, taken 360 days after TCRalphabeta/CD19-depleted stem cell transplant. The receptors come from a boy in the first two years of life who had a stem cell transplant for SCID, so the T cells may come from the graft donor.

The V call is TRBV5-5, the J call TRBJ2-5; 8 positions match TRBD2. The CDR3 consists of 16 residues. Germline V gives CDR1 SGHKS, CDR2 YYEKEE (reference sequence). Trimming cost V 1 base and J 2 bases; bases outside gene matches: 7. For the CDR3, the DNA is TGTGCCAGCAGCTTGTTACACCGGGGGGGACAAGAGACCCAGTACTTC. Protein: CASSLLHRGGQETQYF.

The chain recombines TRBV20-1 with TRBJ2-7, with D possibly being TRBD1 (6 bases). CDR1 and CDR2 (germline): DFQATT, SNEGSKA (reference sequence). This CDR3 spans 14 amino acids. The V and J ends lost 1 base and 1 base respectively, with 11 bases between them. This CDR3 is CSARGLDSSYEQYF. The CDR3 DNA sequence: TGCAGTGCTAGAGGTTTGGACAGTTCCTACGAGCAGTACTTC.

Written as DNA, the CDR3 is TGTGCCAGCAGTCCAGAATTGTATCGCAGAGAAAAACTGTTTTTT. Encoded protein: CASSPELYRREKLFF. V gene TRBV12-3 or TRBV12-4 combines with J gene TRBJ1-4; D not resolved. V was shortened by 5 bases and J by 8 bases, with 18 bases between the two germline ends. The CDR3 spans 15 residues.

V and J are TRBV12-3 or TRBV12-4 and TRBJ2-3, with D maybe TRBD1 (6 bases). V gave up 4 bases and J gave up 5 bases, with 13 bases separating them. The length of the CDR3 is 14 residues. This CDR3 is CASSSRLRGDTQYF. CDR3 sequence (DNA): TGTGCCAGCAGTTCAAGACTCAGGGGAGATACGCAGTATTTT.

This clonotype has a count of ten or more. J is TRBJ2-5 and V is TRBV29-1, with 8 bases lining up with TRBD1. Looked up from germline, CDR1 is SQVTM and CDR2 is ANQGSEA. The CDR3 totals 14 residues. V was pared by 5 bases and J by 4 bases, with 9 bases of the junction left unmatched. The CDR3 nucleotides are TGCAGCGTTCATCAGGGGGCGACGGGAGAGACCCAGTACTTC. Encoded protein: CSVHQGATGETQYF.

This clonotype was picked up a small number of times. The chain uses TRBV7-8 and TRBJ2-7; D is unresolved. The CDR3 runs 17 residues. Germline CDR1 reads SGHVS; CDR2 reads FQNEAQ. The V end was cut by 5 bases, the J end by 4 bases, with 24 bases between. The CDR3 region has the DNA TGTGCCAGCAGCCCGCGCAGAGGTAACAGACGAGTTTACGAGCAGTACTTC. This sequence encodes CASSPRRGNRRVYEQYF. The variable domain in full, with the rest retrieved from reference TRBV7-8 and TRBJ2-7, is GAGVSQSPRYKVAKRGQDVALRCDPISGHVSLFWYQQALGQGPEFLTYFQNEAQLDKSGLPSDRFFAERPEGSVSTLKIQRTQQEDSAVYLCASSPRRGNRRVYEQYFGPGTRLTVT.

This clonotype turned up a few times. The rearrangement links TRBV12-3 or TRBV12-4 to TRBJ2-5; 10 bases match TRBD1. The CDR3 extends over 16 amino acids. V gave up 6 bases and J gave up 2 bases; unmatched junction bases: 9. The CDR3 sequence is CASSPWTGGFQETQYF. Here the CDR3 DNA reads TGTGCCAGCAGCCCCTGGACAGGGGGGTTTCAAGAGACCCAGTACTTC.

The rearrangement uses TRBV5-6 and TRBJ2-5; possibly TRBD1 for D (6 bases). With 5 bases removed from V and 7 bases from J, the gap between germline ends came to 18 bases. This CDR3 is built from 14 residues. Germline CDR1 SGHDT, CDR2 YYEEEE. This CDR3 is CASRIRGMLATQYF. The CDR3 bases are TGTGCCAGCAGGATCAGGGGAATGCTAGCGACCCAGTACTTC.

The J gene is TRBJ2-7, the V gene TRBV7-8; the D gene is possibly TRBD1 (7 bases). The length of the CDR3 is 14 residues. Germline V lookup: CDR1 SGHVS, CDR2 FQNEAQ. V lost 5 bases and J lost 3, with 14 bases in between. This chain's CDR3 is CASSQGGENYEQYF. The CDR3 bases are TGTGCCAGCAGCCAGGGGGGAGAGAACTACGAGCAGTACTTC. Complete variable domain (other parts from reference TRBV7-8 and TRBJ2-7): GAGVSQSPRYKVAKRGQDVALRCDPISGHVSLFWYQQALGQGPEFLTYFQNEAQLDKSGLPSDRFFAERPEGSVSTLKIQRTQQEDSAVYLCASSQGGENYEQYFGPGTRLTVT.

The chain is built from TRBV2 and TRBJ2-5; 9 bases align to TRBD2. There are 15 residues in the CDR3. Germline V gives CDR1 SNHLY, CDR2 FYNNEI. Losses at the gene ends were 8 bases for V and 5 bases for J; bases not matched to a gene: 12. Here the CDR3 DNA reads TGTGCCAGCTCAGCGGGGGGACCACCCGGGGAGACCCAGTACTTC. This encodes CASSAGGPPGETQYF.